Listed below are T cell receptor beta chains from one sample, sequenced in a study of lymphopenia after photon versus proton radiotherapy. Profiled with immunoSEQ multiplex PCR; TCRdb holds only in-frame clones, not every one. The sample carries about 24,000 clones, about 85% recorded once. The sample consisted of peripheral blood, taken from a patient treated with photon-based radiotherapy. These receptors all come from a man aged 55 to 69 with pancreatic cancer. Both conserved end residues are part of each CDR3. The order of the fields is J gene, CDR3 length, D gene, clone size, V gene, CDR3 protein, CDR3 DNA. The D gene is left open where the match is weak. Expanded clones are given a class, and other clones once, few, many or no size at all.

>TRBJ1-3|15|NA|NA|TRBV4-2
CASSQSVVFANTIYF
TGTGCCAGCAGCCAGTCTGTCGTTTTCGCAAACACCATATATTTT
>TRBJ1-6|13|NA|NA|TRBV6-1
CASIRQSNSPLHF
TGTGCCAGCATCCGACAGTCTAATTCACCCCTCCACTTT
>TRBJ2-7|15|TRBD1|NA|TRBV6-5
CASRPRDRGDYEQYF
TGTGCCAGCAGGCCTCGGGACAGGGGTGATTACGAGCAGTACTTC
>TRBJ2-7|11|NA|NA|TRBV30
CAWRLSYEQYF
TGTGCCTGGCGTCTATCTTACGAGCAGTACTTC
>TRBJ2-5|14|TRBD2|few|TRBV5-1
CASSAGGPQETQYF
TGCGCCAGCAGCGCGGGGGGCCCCCAAGAGACCCAGTACTTC
>TRBJ2-1|16|NA|NA|TRBV19
CASSSKGRLTYNEQFF
TGTGCCAGTAGTAGTAAGGGGCGACTAACCTACAATGAGCAGTTCTTC
>TRBJ1-1|14|NA|few|TRBV4-1
CASSQGQGTTEAFF
TGCGCCAGCAGCCAAGGGCAGGGGACCACTGAAGCTTTCTTT
>TRBJ1-3|16|NA|NA|TRBV5-1
CASSLPVEGTGNTIYF
TGCGCCAGCAGTCTTCCTGTCGAAGGTACTGGAAACACCATATATTTT
>TRBJ2-5|19|NA|NA|TRBV27
CASSSRGARTVYRRETQYF
TGTGCCAGCAGCAGCAGGGGTGCACGCACTGTCTACAGGCGGGAGACCCAGTACTTC
>TRBJ2-7|16|NA|NA|TRBV12-2
CASRLSLGAGVYEQYF
TGTGCAAGTCGCTTATCCCTCGGTGCTGGCGTCTACGAGCAGTACTTC
>TRBJ1-2|18|TRBD1|once|TRBV19
CASSSNPLRTGGPYGYTF
TGTGCCAGTAGTTCCAACCCCCTAAGGACAGGGGGCCCCTATGGCTACACCTTC
>TRBJ2-3|13|NA|NA|TRBV5-1
CASSLSVTDTQYF
TGCGCCAGCAGCTTGTCAGTTACAGATACGCAGTATTTT
>TRBJ2-3|12|NA|NA|TRBV12-5
CASGSLADTQYF
TGTGCTAGTGGTTCCTTAGCGGATACGCAGTATTTT
>TRBJ2-7|12|NA|NA|TRBV10-1
CASIGPPYEQYF
TGCGCCAGCATTGGACCGCCTTACGAGCAGTACTTC
>TRBJ2-1|14|NA|NA|TRBV15
CATSIWTANNEQFF
TGTGCCACCAGCATTTGGACGGCTAACAATGAGCAGTTCTTC
>TRBJ1-2|15|TRBD1|NA|TRBV6-5
CASSLSWTGKYGYTF
TGTGCCAGCAGCTTATCCTGGACAGGGAAGTATGGCTACACCTTC
>TRBJ1-1|13|TRBD1|NA|TRBV18
CASSPRDSPEAFF
TGTGCCAGCTCACCTCGGGACAGCCCTGAAGCTTTCTTT
>TRBJ2-7|15|NA|NA|TRBV15
CATSPEIGEAYEQYF
TGTGCCACCAGCCCAGAGATCGGGGAGGCCTACGAGCAGTACTTC
>TRBJ1-1|14|NA|few|TRBV4-1
CASSRIQRFTEAFF
TGCGCCAGCAGCCGTATCCAAAGATTCACTGAAGCTTTCTTT
>TRBJ2-1|16|NA|NA|TRBV7-9
CASMGALTIYYNEQFF
TGTGCCAGCATGGGGGCCCTAACAATCTACTACAATGAGCAGTTCTTC
>TRBJ2-5|16|TRBD2|NA|TRBV7-2
CASSSGGGPGQETQYF
TGTGCCAGCAGCTCGGGCGGGGGTCCAGGGCAAGAGACCCAGTACTTC
>TRBJ1-1|13|NA|few|TRBV10-1
CASSRDSALTAFF
TGCGCCAGCAGTAGAGACTCAGCGTTGACAGCTTTCTTT
>TRBJ1-3|14|NA|few|TRBV7-2
CASSLVRAGNTIYF
TGTGCCAGCAGCTTAGTGAGGGCAGGAAACACCATATATTTT
>TRBJ2-6|18|NA|NA|TRBV12-2
CASRRALTPQSRANVLTF
TGTGCAAGTCGCAGGGCCCTGACTCCACAAAGTCGGGCCAACGTCCTGACTTTC
>TRBJ2-3|14|NA|NA|TRBV6-5
CASSWTGPTDTQYF
TGTGCCAGCAGTTGGACCGGGCCCACAGATACGCAGTATTTT
>TRBJ2-5|14|TRBD2|NA|TRBV18
CASSLLAGAETQYF
TGTGCCAGCTCACTACTAGCGGGGGCTGAGACCCAGTACTTC
>TRBJ1-4|16|NA|NA|TRBV5-1
CASSEAGPPTNEKLFF
TGCGCCAGCAGCGAGGCGGGCCCCCCAACTAATGAAAAACTGTTTTTT
>TRBJ1-1|12|NA|once|TRBV19
CASSIDGGAAFF
TGTGCCAGTAGTATAGACGGGGGAGCGGCTTTCTTT
>TRBJ1-5|16|NA|NA|TRBV7-2
CASSLVSGTSNQPQHF
TGTGCCAGCAGCTTAGTTTCCGGGACGTCGAATCAGCCCCAGCATTTT
>TRBJ2-2|14|NA|medium-sized|TRBV7-3
CASSLDSYTGELFF
TGTGCCAGCAGCTTAGACAGTTACACCGGGGAGCTGTTTTTT
>TRBJ1-5|14|NA|NA|TRBV6-1
CASSPNYSNQPQHF
TGTGCCAGCAGTCCTAATTATAGCAATCAGCCCCAGCATTTT
>TRBJ1-3|15|NA|NA|TRBV5-6
CASSLARRSGNTIYF
TGTGCCAGCAGCTTGGCCCGCCGCTCTGGAAACACCATATATTTT